Here is one T cell receptor beta chain with its context. This entry is derived from a study of blood T cell repertoires in COVID-19. Whole-study context: Both acute and convalescent COVID-19 samples were obtained from the United States, Italy and Spain. The analysed material was cDNA or gDNA that came from T cells, B-cell-depleted T cells, or PBMCs.

Trimming took off 4 bases at V and 10 bases at J, with 14 bases between the two ends. The V gene's germline CDR1 is MNHEY and CDR2 SVGAGI. This CDR3 region has 12 residues. As originally analysed: How many nucleated cells were present was estimated from reference gene primer amplification. The table came from immunoSEQ multiplex PCR; TCRdb's copy has only in-frame clones and leaves some out. D and trimming were read from the DNA, whereas the V and J calls and clone size are those reported in that table. The data show roughly 200,000 clones, over 65% seen once. The chain couples TRBV6-5 to TRBJ2-7; D perhaps matches TRBD1 (6 bases). Specimen: peripheral blood. This TCR came from a person aged 70 to 85 with COVID-19, enrolled during active disease. The CDR3 nucleotides are TGTGCCAGCAGTTCCGGGACACTCGACCAGTACTTC. Translation: CASSSGTLDQYF.